This TCR beta chain came from a study of shared clonotypes between healthy human individuals (dated by TCRdb to about 2020). Study-level background: Two women and a few men aged 18 to 49 years were included in the cohort. To increase sequencing depth and limit assay-specific biases, TCR repertoire library preparation and sequencing were carried out by different laboratories using diverse techniques. For each donor, CD4 naive and CD4 memory were each given three plates, CD8 naive was given two plates, and CD8 memory was given one plate. To estimate repertoire size and how much clonotype sharing occurs between individuals, the study deeply sequenced the blood TCR repertoires of about five healthy adults. Per donor, leukapheresis produced somewhere between about 0.85 and 9.5 billion PBMCs. Study-level results and caveats: Clonotypes shared by all four sorted-subset donors showed higher generation probabilities than non-shared clonotypes. Sharing across several donors was observed for around 4.8% of naive CD4, over 3% of naive CD8, around 2.5% of memory CD4, and around 0.44% of memory CD8 clonotypes. Larger estimated clonotype richness was generally found for naive subsets than for memory subsets. Because the study included a small number of donors, the genetic and exposure-history diversity represented was limited. Rarefaction of sorted-subset datasets indicated incomplete sequencing despite the large sequencing depth. Sampling was restricted to blood, and TCR repertoires in tissue are likely to differ from TCR repertoires in blood. Pairwise subsampling led to the expectation that sequencing depth would affect the degree of clonotype sharing among donors.

TCR CDR3 regions were amplified from genomic DNA by multiplex PCR using the deep immunoSEQ assay. For each cell subset, the extracted genomic DNA was distributed evenly across all wells of several immunoSEQ 96-well plates, and each plate served as one replicate. For sorted subsets, around 200 ng genomic DNA, equal to 30,000 or so T cell genomes, was loaded into each replicate PCR. The purified libraries were quantified using a Qubit 3.0 fluorometer, sized with a Bioanalyzer 2100, and then quantified again using the KAPA Library Quantification kit. A separate single-read 150-cycle Illumina NextSeq 550 flow cell was used to sequence each immunoSEQ 96-well plate. In the paper's pipeline: Because only junctional sequences without quality scores were contained in the immunoSEQ output, filtering matching that applied to full-length reads could not be performed. To assign V/J genes and CDR3, sequences were annotated using PyIR, a Python wrapper for IgBLAST v1.9, with IMGT germline references. Reads were removed for weak V/J assignments (E-value above 1e-6), missing CDR3, stop codons, out-of-frame junctions, or ambiguous translated residues. V3J clonotypes were defined by identical inferred V gene, J gene, and CDR3 amino acid sequence. The percentage overlap between two repertoires was calculated by dividing the number of shared unique clonotypes by the size of the smaller repertoire. Three approaches were used to assess repertoire richness: RTK rarefaction, the Chao1 estimator, and Recon v2.1 estimates of unobserved clonotypes. Generation probabilities for all TCRbeta clonotypes obtained by the gDNA method from a handful of donors were computed using OLGA. In TCRdb, the immuneACCESS table is reduced to in-frame sequences with V and J assigned. These tables do not hold every clone; where another copy was compared, an unresolved V gene accounts for under half, and the others remain unexplained. For V, J and clone size, that table is used; D and trimming come from the DNA. This sample gives some 2.1 million clones in total; about 95% of them show up just once. In total, the top ten clones hold more than 0.95% of the sample.

V is pruned by 5 bases and J by 4 bases, leaving 4 bases of the junction without a gene match. The germline V gene supplies CDR1 SGHRS and CDR2 YFSETQ. The CDR3 sequence holds 13 residues, the cysteine and phenylalanine included. Only the CDR3 DNA is retained, 39 bases long and in frame from the first base. CD8 naive samples consisted of CD45RO-negative cells that were positively selected for CCR7, yielding a CD45RA+CCR7+ population without TemRA cells. The donors were healthy, HIV-negative adults with no recently reported acute infections or vaccinations. Every donor was a Caucasian adult residing in Nashville, Tennessee, USA. After blood collection by leukapheresis, PBMCs were isolated using Ficoll-Histopaque density gradient centrifugation and then cryopreserved in the vapor phase of liquid nitrogen. Purity and quantity of every magnetically sorted T cell population were checked by analytical flow cytometry. Genomic DNA was isolated from each sorted fraction and quantified by UV absorbance on a Nanodrop 2000c.

As to this clone: The antigen it recognizes is unknown. The sample holds no much larger clone one base away, and base qualities are not on file. The sample contains more than one DNA sequence encoding this CDR3.

The sequenced sample was naive CD8+ T cells sorted from blood. This specimen's cell subset or site label, interpreted: CD45RA+CCR7+. The sequence derives from a young man in good health. The sequence is built from TRBV5-1 and TRBJ1-1; TRBD1 aligns with 8 central bases. The nucleotides are TGCGCCAGCAGTCTCACAGGGGGCACTGAAGCTTTCTTT. It is translated as CASSLTGGTEAFF.